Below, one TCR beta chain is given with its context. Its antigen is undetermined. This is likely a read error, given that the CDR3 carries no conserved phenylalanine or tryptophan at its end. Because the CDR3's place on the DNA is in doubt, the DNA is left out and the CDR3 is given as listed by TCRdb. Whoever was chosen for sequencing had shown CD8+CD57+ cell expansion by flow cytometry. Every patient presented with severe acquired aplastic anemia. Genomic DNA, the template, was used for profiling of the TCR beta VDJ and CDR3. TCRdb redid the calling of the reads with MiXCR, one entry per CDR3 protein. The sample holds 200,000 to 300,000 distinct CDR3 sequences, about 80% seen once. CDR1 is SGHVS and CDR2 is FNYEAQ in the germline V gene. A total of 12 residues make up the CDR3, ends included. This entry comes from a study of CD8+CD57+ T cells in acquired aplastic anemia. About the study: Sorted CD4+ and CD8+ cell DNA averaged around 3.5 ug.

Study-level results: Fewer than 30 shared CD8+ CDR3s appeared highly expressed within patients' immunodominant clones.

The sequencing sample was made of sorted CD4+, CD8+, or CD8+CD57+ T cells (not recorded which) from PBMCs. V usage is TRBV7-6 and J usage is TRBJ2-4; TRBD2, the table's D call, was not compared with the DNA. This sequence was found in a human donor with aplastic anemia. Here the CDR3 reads CASSAARALPHL.